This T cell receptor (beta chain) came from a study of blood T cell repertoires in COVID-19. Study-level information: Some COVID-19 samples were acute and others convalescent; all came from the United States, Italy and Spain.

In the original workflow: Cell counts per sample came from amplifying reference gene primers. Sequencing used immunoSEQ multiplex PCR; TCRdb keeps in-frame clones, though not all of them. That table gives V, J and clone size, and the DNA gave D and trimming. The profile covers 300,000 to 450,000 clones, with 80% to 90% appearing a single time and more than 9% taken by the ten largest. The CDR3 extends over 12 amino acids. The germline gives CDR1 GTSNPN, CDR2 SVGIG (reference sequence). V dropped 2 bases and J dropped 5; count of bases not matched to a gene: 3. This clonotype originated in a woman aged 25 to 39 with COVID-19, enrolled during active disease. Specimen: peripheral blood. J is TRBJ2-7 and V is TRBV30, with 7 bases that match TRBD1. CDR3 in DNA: TGTGCCTGGAGTCGACAGGGTAACGAGCAGTACTTC. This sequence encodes CAWSRQGNEQYF. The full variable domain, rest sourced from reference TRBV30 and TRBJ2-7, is SQTIHQWPATLVQPVGSPLSLECTVEGTSNPNLYWYRQAAGRGLQLLFYSVGIGQISSEVPQNLSASRPQDRQFILSSKKLLLSDSGFYLCAWSRQGNEQYFGPGTRLTVT.